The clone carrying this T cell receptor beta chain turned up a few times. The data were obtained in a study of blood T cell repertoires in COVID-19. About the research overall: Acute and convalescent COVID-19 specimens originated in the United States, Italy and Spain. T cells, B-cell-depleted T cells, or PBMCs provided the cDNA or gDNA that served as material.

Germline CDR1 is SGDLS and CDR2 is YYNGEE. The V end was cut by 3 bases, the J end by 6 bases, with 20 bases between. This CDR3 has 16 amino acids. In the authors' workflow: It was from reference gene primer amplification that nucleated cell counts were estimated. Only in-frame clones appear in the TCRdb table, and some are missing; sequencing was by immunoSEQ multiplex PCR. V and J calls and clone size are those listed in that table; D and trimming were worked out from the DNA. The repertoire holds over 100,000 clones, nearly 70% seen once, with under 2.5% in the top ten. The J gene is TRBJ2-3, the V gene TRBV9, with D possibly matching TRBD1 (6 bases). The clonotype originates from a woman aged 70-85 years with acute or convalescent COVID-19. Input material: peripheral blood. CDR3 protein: CASSGGSGVGLDTQYF. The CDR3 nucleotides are TGTGCCAGCAGCGGGGGATCAGGGGTAGGGCTTGATACGCAGTATTTT.